Detailed here is one T cell receptor beta chain. Its specific antigen is unknown. Per-nucleotide qualities are absent, and no much larger clonotype sits a single base away. This sample includes further DNA sequences coding for the same CDR3. Between the V and J ends, shortened by 1 base and 1 base respectively, the junction contains 4 bases. The CDR3 sequence holds 14 residues, the cysteine and phenylalanine included. Only CDR3 DNA remains: 42 bases, in frame from the first base. Via the germline V gene (reference sequence), CDR1 is SEHNR and CDR2 FQNEAQ. The sample is drawn from a study of blood T cell repertoires in COVID-19 (dated by TCRdb to 2018 to 2020). Broadly, across the study: Samples covering the acute and convalescent phases of COVID-19 were provided by collaborators in the United States, Italy and Spain. The material from the prospective study consisted of cDNA or gDNA derived from T cells, B-cell-depleted T cells, or PBMCs. Deeply sampled blood TCRbeta repertoires from subjects exposed to, actively infected with, or recovered from COVID-19 were included in the dataset. The repertoires were released in a freely available public database meant as a resource for research on the immune response to SARS-CoV-2. The samples were drawn from the first 160 participants of the ongoing ImmuneRACE study and from 1,254 subjects provided by 6 global collaborators. Nearly every sample came with metadata listing a de-identified subject ID, COVID-19 status, age in years and sex. Where available, HLA class I and class II types were taken from metadata supplied by the sample provider and were not determined by assay-based typing.

Participants in the prospective study were enrolled through a virtual design, were aged roughly 18 to 100 years, and lived in some 24 United States geographic areas. In the prospective study, cohorts were assigned on the basis of participant-reported clinical history obtained from a screening survey and a study questionnaire. Each participant in the prospective study had whole blood, serum and a nasopharyngeal or oropharyngeal swab collected by mobile phlebotomists. Participants in the prospective study had the option to provide additional blood draws and questionnaires over a roughly 2-month period. Blood samples from the prospective study were shipped frozen or at room temperature prior to DNA extraction. General conclusions and limits of the study: The quantity of clinical and demographic metadata differed by source and by participant and was supplied without curation.

The immunoSEQ Assay, a bias-controlled multiplex PCR, was used to amplify TCRbeta CDR3 regions from genomic DNA. Processing in the source paper ran as follows. The number of nucleated cells in each sample was estimated from the amplification of reference gene primers within the assay. Sequence reads were collapsed and filtered to measure the absolute abundance of every unique TCRbeta CDR3 rearrangement. For each sample, productive Simpson clonality was calculated as the square root of Simpson's diversity index over productive rearrangements. Held by TCRdb, this immuneACCESS table contains in-frame sequences only and omits some clones. Under half of the omission traces to an unresolved V gene where checked; the cause of the rest is unknown. Clone size and V and J calls were adopted from that table, with D and trimming inferred from the DNA. This sample gives hundreds of thousands of clones in total; over 85% of them show up just once. The ten largest clones add up to around 3.7% of the sample.

What was sequenced was PBMCs or T cells enriched from blood (not recorded which). The V and J segments used are TRBV7-9 and TRBJ1-4; no confident D gene assignment can be made. The source of this sequence is a woman aged 25 to 45 with acute COVID-19. The nucleotide sequence reads as follows: TGTGCCAGCAGCTTAGGCGGAACTAATGAAAAACTGTTTTTT. Its product reads: CASSLGGTNEKLFF.